This TCR beta chain comes out of a study of T cells in Graves' hyperthyroidism and ophthalmopathy. Whole-study context: Upon initial diagnosis and before any treatment, peripheral blood was collected.

Template material for amplifying TCR beta CDR3 regions consisted of RNA transcripts. Initially, a first-round RT-PCR of the TCR CDR3 employed the HTBI primer set. A single record per CDR3 protein comes from TCRdb applying MiXCR to the multiplex PCR reads. The sample yields hundreds of thousands of distinct CDR3 sequences, over 35% seen once. Graves' hyperthyroidism showing no ophthalmopathy progression within 18 months was considered stable. Used for diagnoses were clinical symptoms, serum thyroxine and TRAb, thyroid ultrasound and orbital computed tomography. Fresh peripheral blood, around 9.5 ml, yielded the PBMCs. CDR3 length: 14 residues. Germline V gene sequence: CDR1 ENHRY, CDR2 SYGVKD. V was pared by 0 bases and J by 3 bases, with 7 bases between.

The origin of this receptor is a young man with Graves' hyperthyroidism. Sequencing used blood. The chain is built from TRBV10-3 and TRBJ2-3; D is ambiguous. CDR3 amino acids: CAISESVETDTQYF. CDR3 nucleotides: TGTGCCATCAGTGAGTCGGTTGAAACAGATACGCAGTATTTT.